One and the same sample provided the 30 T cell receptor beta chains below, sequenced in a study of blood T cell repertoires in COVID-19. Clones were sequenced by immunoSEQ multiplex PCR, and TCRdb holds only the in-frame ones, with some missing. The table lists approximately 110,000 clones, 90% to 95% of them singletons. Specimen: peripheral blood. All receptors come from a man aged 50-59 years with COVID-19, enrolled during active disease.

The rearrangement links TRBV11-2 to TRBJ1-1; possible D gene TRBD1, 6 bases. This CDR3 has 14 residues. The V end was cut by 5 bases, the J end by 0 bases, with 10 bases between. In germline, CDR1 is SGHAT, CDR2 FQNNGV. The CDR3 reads CASSNRDMNTEAFF. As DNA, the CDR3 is TGTGCCAGCAGCAACAGGGACATGAACACTGAAGCTTTCTTT. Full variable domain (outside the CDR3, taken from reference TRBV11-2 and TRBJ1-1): EAGVAQSPRYKIIEKRQSVAFWCNPISGHATLYWYQQILGQGPKLLIQFQNNGVVDDSQLPKDRFSAERLKGVDSTLKIQPAKLEDSAVYLCASSNRDMNTEAFFGQGTRLTVV.

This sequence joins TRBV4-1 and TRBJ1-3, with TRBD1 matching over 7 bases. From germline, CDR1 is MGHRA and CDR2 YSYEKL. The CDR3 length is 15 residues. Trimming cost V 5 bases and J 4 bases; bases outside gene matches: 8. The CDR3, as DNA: TGCGCCAGCAGCGAGCAGGGGGTTGGAGGAAACACCATATATTTT. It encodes CASSEQGVGGNTIYF.

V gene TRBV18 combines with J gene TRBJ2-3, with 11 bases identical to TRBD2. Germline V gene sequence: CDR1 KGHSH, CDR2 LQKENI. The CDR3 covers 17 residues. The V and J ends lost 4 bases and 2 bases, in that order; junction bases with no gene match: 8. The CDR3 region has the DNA TGTGCCAGCTCACGGCTAGCGGGAGGTTCGAACACAGATACGCAGTATTTT. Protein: CASSRLAGGSNTDTQYF.

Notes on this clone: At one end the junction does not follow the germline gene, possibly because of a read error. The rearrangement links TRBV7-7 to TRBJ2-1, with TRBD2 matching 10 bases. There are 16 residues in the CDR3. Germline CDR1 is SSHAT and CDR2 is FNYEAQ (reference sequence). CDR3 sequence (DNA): TGTGCTAGCAGCTTAGCGGGAGGTTTTAAAGGTGGTGAGCAGTTCTTC. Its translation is CASSLAGGFKGGEQFF.

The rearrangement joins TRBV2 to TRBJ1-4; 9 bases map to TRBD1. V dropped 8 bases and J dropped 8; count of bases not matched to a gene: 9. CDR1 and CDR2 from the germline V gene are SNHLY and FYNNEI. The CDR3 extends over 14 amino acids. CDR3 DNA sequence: TGTGCCAGCGGCCGGGACAGGGCCGAGGAAAAACTGTTTTTT. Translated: CASGRDRAEEKLFF.

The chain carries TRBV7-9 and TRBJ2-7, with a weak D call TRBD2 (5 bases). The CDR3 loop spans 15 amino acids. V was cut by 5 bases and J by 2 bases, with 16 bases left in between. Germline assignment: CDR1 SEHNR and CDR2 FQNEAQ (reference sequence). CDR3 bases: TGTGCCAGCAGCGGGAGACTAAGTGGCACCTACGAGCAGTACTTC. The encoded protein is CASSGRLSGTYEQYF.

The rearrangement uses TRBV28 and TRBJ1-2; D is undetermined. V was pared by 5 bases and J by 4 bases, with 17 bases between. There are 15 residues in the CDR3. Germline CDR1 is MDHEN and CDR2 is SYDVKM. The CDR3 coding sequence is TGTGCCAGCAGTCCCGTCGGCAGTTCGGGCTATGGCTACACCTTC. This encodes CASSPVGSSGYGYTF.

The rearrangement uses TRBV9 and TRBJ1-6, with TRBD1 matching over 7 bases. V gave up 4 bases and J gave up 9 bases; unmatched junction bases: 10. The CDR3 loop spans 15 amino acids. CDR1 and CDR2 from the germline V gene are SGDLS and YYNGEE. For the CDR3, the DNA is TGTGCCAGCAGCCCTCGACAGGGTCTTGTTTCACCCCTCCACTTT. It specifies CASSPRQGLVSPLHF. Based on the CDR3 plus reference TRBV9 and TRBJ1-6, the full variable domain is DSGVTQTPKHLITATGQRVTLRCSPRSGDLSVYWYQQSLDQGLQFLIQYYNGEERAKGNILERFSAQQFPDLHSELNLSSLELGDSALYFCASSPRQGLVSPLHFGNGTRLTVT.

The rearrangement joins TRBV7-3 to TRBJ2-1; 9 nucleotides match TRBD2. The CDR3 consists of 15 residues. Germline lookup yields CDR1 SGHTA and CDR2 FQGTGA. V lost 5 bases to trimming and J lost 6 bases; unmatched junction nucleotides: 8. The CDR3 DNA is TGTGCCAGCAGCCCTAGCGGGATGGCGGGCAATGAGCAGTTCTTC. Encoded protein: CASSPSGMAGNEQFF.

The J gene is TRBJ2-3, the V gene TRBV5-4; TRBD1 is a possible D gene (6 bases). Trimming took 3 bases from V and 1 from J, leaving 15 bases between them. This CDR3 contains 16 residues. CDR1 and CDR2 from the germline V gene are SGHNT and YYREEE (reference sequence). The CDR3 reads CASSSTPGQRTDTQYF. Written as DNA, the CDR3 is TGTGCCAGCAGCTCAACACCGGGACAACGCACAGATACGCAGTATTTT.

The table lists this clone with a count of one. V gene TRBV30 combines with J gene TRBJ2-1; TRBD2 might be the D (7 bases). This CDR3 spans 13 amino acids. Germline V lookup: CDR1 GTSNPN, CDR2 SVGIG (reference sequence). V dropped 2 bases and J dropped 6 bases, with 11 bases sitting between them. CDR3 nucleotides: TGTGCCTGGAGTAGGGGGGGACCCAATGAGCAGTTCTTC. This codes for CAWSRGGPNEQFF.

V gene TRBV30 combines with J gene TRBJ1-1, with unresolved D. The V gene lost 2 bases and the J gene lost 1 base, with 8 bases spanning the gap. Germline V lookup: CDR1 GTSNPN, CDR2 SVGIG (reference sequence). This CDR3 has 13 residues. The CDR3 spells CAWSLSENTEAFF. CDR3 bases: TGTGCCTGGAGTCTCAGCGAGAACACTGAAGCTTTCTTT.

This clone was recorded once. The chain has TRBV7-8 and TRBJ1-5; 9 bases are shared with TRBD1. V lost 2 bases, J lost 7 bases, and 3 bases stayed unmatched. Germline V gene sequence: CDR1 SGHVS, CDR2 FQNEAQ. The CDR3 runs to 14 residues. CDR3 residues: CASSLRDREQPQHF. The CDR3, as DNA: TGTGCCAGCAGCTTAAGGGACAGGGAACAGCCCCAGCATTTT.

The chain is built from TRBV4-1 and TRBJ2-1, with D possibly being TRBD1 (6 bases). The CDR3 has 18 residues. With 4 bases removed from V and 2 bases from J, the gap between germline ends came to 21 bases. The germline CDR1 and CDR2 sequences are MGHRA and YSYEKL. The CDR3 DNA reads TGCGCCAGCAGCCCCTTTTGGGGAGAAGGGGGTGCCTACAATGAGCAGTTCTTC. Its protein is CASSPFWGEGGAYNEQFF.

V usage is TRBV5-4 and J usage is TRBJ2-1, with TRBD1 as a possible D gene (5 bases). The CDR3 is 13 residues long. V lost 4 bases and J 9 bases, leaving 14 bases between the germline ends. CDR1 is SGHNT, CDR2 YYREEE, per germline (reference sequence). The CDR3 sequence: CASSPYLQGEQFF. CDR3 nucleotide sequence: TGTGCCAGCAGCCCCTACCTTCAGGGTGAGCAGTTCTTC.

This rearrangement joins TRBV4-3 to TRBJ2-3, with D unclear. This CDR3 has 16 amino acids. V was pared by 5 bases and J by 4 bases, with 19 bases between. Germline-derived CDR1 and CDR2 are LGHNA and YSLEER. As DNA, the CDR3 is TGCGCCAGCAGCGTAAAAAACTTTGCGATTCCAGATACGCAGTATTTT. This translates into CASSVKNFAIPDTQYF.

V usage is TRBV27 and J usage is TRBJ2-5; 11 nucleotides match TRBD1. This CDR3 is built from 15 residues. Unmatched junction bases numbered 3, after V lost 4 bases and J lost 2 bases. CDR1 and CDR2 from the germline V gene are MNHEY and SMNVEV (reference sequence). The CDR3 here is CASSSGTGGQETQYF. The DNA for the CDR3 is TGTGCCAGCAGTTCGGGGACAGGGGGTCAAGAGACCCAGTACTTC.

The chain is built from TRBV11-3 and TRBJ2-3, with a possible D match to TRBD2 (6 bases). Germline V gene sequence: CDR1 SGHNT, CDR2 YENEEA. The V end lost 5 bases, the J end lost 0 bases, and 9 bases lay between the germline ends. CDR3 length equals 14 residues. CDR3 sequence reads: CASSPGTSTDTQYF. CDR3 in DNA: TGTGCCAGCAGCCCGGGGACTAGCACAGATACGCAGTATTTT.

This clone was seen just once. Here the CDR3 DNA reads TGCGCCAGCAGCTTGTTACAGGGGGGATCTGGTGAGCAGTTCTTC. Translation: CASSLLQGGSGEQFF. The chain joins TRBV5-1 to TRBJ2-1; TRBD1 matches at 8 bases. Trimming at V came to 1 base and at J to 9 bases, leaving 9 bases not matched to a gene. The CDR3 loop spans 15 amino acids. Germline CDR1 reads SGHRS; CDR2 reads YFSETQ. The complete variable domain, with remaining parts taken from reference TRBV5-1 and TRBJ2-1, reads KAGVTQTPRYLIKTRGQQVTLSCSPISGHRSVSWYQQTPGQGLQFLFEYFSETQRNKGNFPGRFSGRQFSNSRSEMNVSTLELGDSALYLCASSLLQGGSGEQFFGPGTRLTVL.

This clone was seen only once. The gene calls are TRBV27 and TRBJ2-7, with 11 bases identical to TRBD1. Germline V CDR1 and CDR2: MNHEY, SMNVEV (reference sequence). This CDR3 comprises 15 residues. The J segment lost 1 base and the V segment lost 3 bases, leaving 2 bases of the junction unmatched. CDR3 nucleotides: TGTGCCAGCAGTTTCCGGGACAGGGGGTCCTACGAGCAGTACTTC. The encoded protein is CASSFRDRGSYEQYF.

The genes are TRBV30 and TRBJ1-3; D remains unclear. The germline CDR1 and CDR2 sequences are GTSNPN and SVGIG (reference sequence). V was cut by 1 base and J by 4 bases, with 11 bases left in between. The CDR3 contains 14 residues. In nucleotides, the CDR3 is TGTGCCTGGAGTGCTGGAGGCATGGGAAACACCATATATTTT. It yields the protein CAWSAGGMGNTIYF.

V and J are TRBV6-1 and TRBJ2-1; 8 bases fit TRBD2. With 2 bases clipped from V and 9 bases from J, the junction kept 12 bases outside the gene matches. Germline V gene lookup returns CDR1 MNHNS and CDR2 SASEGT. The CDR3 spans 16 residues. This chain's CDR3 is CASSESSSGSRVEQFF. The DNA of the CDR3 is TGTGCCAGCAGTGAATCGTCGAGCGGGAGCAGGGTTGAGCAGTTCTTC.

For the CDR3, the DNA is TGTGCCAGCAGCCGAGGAGGGACAGACAATGAGCAGTTCTTC. This translates into CASSRGGTDNEQFF. The V and J genes are TRBV6-2 or TRBV6-3 and TRBJ2-1, with a weak D call TRBD1 (7 bases). V was pared by 6 bases and J by 5 bases, with 14 bases between. The germline gives CDR1 MNHEY, CDR2 SVGEGT. This CDR3 is 14 amino acids long.

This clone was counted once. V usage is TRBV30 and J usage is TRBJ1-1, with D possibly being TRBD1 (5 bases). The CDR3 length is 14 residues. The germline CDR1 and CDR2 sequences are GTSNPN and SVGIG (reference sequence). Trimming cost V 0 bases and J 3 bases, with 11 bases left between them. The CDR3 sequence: CAWSVWGGDTEAFF. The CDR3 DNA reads TGTGCCTGGAGTGTTTGGGGGGGTGACACTGAAGCTTTCTTT.

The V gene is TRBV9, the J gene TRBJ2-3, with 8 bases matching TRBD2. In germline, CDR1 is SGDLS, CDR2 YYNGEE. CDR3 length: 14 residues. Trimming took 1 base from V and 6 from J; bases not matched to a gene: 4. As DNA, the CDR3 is TGTGCCAGCAGCGTAACGGGAGGGCCGGATACGCAGTATTTT. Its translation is CASSVTGGPDTQYF.

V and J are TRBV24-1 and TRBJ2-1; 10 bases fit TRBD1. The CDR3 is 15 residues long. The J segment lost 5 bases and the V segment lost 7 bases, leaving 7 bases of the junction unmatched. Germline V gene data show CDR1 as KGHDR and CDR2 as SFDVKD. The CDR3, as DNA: TGTGCCACCAGGTCGGGACAGGGGAGAAACAATGAGCAGTTCTTC. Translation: CATRSGQGRNNEQFF.

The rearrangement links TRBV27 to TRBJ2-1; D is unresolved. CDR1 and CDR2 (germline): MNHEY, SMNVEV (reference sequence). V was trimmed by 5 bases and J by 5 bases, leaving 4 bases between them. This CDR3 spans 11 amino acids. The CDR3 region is CASSTNNEQFF. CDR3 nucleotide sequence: TGTGCCAGCAGTACTAACAATGAGCAGTTCTTC.

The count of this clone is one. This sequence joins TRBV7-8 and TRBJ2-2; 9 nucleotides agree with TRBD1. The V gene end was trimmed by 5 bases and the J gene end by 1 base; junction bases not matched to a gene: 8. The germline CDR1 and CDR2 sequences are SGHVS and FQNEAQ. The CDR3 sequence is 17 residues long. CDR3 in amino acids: CASSPAGTGLNTGELFF. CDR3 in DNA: TGTGCCAGCAGCCCCGCCGGGACAGGGCTGAACACCGGGGAGCTGTTTTTT.

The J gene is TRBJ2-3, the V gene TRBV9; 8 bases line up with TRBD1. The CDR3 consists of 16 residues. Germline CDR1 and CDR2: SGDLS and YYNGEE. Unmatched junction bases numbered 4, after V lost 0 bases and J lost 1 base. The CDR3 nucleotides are TGTGCCAGCAGCGTAGAGCAGGGGGCGGGCACAGATACGCAGTATTTT. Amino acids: CASSVEQGAGTDTQYF.

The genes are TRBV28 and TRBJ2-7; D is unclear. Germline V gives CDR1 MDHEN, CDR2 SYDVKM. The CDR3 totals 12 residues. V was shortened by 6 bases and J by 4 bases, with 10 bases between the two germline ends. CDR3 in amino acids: CASRIRGYEQYF. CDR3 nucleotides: TGTGCCAGCAGGATAAGAGGTTACGAGCAGTACTTC.